This TCR beta chain was retrieved from a study of T cell repertoires in cytomegalovirus infection. About the study: CMV epitopes, recently identified HLA-C-restricted and well-studied HLA-B-restricted, were used. Public TCR beta signatures provided an indication of both CMV infection and a matching HLA type.

Study-level findings and limits: Carriage of CMV together with the relevant HLA was identifiable through cumulative public TCR beta family frequency.

As regards this clonotype: Antigen unknown.

TCRdb itself ran the reads through MiXCR, one entry per CDR3 protein. Among fewer than 1,000,000 distinct CDR3 sequences listed, about 33% were seen once. Germline loops: CDR1 SGDLS, CDR2 YYNGEE. Trimming removed 4 bases from V and 2 bases from J; junction bases left unmatched: 10. The CDR3 has 16 amino acids. The input for sequencing was cultured CD8+ T cells from PBMCs, taken from culture after CMV antigen stimulation. The chain has TRBV9 and TRBJ2-3, with 7 bases that match TRBD2. The clonotype was recovered from a human donor in good health (CMV status not recorded). Some clones in this sample may be carry-over from other donors' samples. As DNA, the CDR3 is TGTGCCAGCAGCCCTGGACTAGTCCCCTTCACAGATACGCAGTATTTT. This gives the protein CASSPGLVPFTDTQYF.